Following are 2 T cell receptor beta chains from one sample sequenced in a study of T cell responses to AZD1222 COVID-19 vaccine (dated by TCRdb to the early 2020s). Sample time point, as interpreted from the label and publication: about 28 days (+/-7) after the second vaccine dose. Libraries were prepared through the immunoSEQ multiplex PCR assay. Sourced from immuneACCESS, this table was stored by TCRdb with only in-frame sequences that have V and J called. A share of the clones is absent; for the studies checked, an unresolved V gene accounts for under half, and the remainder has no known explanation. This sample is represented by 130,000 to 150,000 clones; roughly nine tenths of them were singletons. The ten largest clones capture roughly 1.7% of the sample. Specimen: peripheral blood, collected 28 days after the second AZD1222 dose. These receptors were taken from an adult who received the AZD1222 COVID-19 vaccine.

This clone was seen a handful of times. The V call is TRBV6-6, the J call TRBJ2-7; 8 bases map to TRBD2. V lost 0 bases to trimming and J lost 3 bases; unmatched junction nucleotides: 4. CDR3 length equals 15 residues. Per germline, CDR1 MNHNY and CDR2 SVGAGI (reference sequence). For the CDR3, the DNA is TGTGCCAGCAGTTACTCGAGCGGGGGCCTCTACGAGCAGTACTTC. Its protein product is CASSYSSGGLYEQYF.

As DNA, the CDR3 is TGTGCCAGCAGCCTCACAGTTAGGACTGAAGCTTTCTTT. Translated, it gives CASSLTVRTEAFF. The chain joins TRBV14 to TRBJ1-1, with D uncertain. CDR3 length: 13 amino acids. CDR1 is SGHDN, CDR2 FVKESK, per germline. V lost 4 bases and J 5 bases, leaving 11 bases between the germline ends.